Included here is one TCR beta chain sequence, with context. What it recognizes is unknown. This sample is drawn from a study of PD-1 blockade in classical Hodgkin lymphoma. Across the whole study: Patients were infused with nivolumab 3 mg/kg every 2 weeks.

Study-level points and caveats: Partial responders and progressors had significantly lower baseline TCR diversity.

Clones were read by immunoSEQ multiplex PCR, and TCRdb kept only the in-frame ones, dropping some. The sample records some 62,000 clones, about 87% being singletons. Autologous stem cell transplantation was followed by relapse in every patient, and brentuximab vedotin exposure varied. The sample was peripheral blood mononuclear cells (PBMCs), taken at baseline. This receptor was obtained from a human donor with classical Hodgkin lymphoma.

The CDR3 sequence: CAWSPGTSYSNQPQHF. The CDR3 bases are TGTGCCTGGAGTCCCGGGACCTCATATAGCAATCAGCCCCAGCATTTT. This rearrangement joins TRBV30 to TRBJ1-5; a weak D match, TRBD1 (5 bases). Trimming took 2 bases from V and 0 from J, leaving 14 bases between them. The CDR3 has 16 amino acids. Germline CDR1 is GTSNPN and CDR2 is SVGIG (reference sequence).